These 18 T cell receptor beta chains share one sample of origin, sequenced in a study of breast tumors, draining lymph nodes, adjacent tissues. TCRdb re-called the multiplex PCR reads with MiXCR, one entry per CDR3 protein. The table includes approximately 210,000 distinct CDR3 sequences, roughly 32% detected once. Samples came from axillary lymph nodes draining the breast cancer. Input material: axillary lymph node tissue. Receptor source: a female donor with breast cancer. Some clones in this sample may be carry-over from other donors' samples.

This clonotype was seen ten or more times. The rearrangement joins TRBV5-5 to TRBJ2-7; D unresolved. The CDR3 runs to 14 residues. Trimming cost V 0 bases and J 6 bases, with 13 bases left between them. Germline CDR1 SGHKS, CDR2 YYEKEE (reference sequence). DNA for the CDR3: TGTGCCAGCAGCTTGGCCGCTGGGAAGGGCGAGCAGTACTTC. Translated, it gives CASSLAAGKGEQYF.

This clonotype showed up just a few times. V is TRBV20-1 and J is TRBJ2-1; TRBD2 is a possible D gene (5 bases). The ends were cut back, 6 bases at V and 4 bases at J, with 31 bases in the middle. CDR3 length: 19 residues. Germline CDR1 and CDR2: DFQATT and SNEGSKA (reference sequence). In DNA, the CDR3 is TGCAGTGCCCACGGAGCGATCGGAGGACCAGCGGACCCATACAATGAGCAGTTCTTC. Its protein is CSAHGAIGGPADPYNEQFF.

Details on this clonotype: A much bigger clone sits one base away, suggesting this may be a read error. The rearrangement uses TRBV4-1 and TRBJ2-7, with D perhaps matching TRBD1 or TRBD2 (5 bases each). Germline CDR1 is MGHRA and CDR2 is YSYEKL. V lost 8 bases to trimming and J lost 4 bases, with 18 bases between them. The length of the CDR3 is 14 residues. CDR3 sequence: CASGRPGADYEQYF. Written as DNA, the CDR3 is TGCGCCAGCGGCCGACCCGGGGCAGATTACGAGCAGTACTTC.

This clonotype was counted at least ten times. The chain couples TRBV6-1 to TRBJ2-7; possible D gene TRBD2, 7 bases. The CDR3 runs 15 residues. Germline V gene lookup returns CDR1 MNHNS and CDR2 SASEGT. V lost 6 bases, J lost 5 bases, and 20 bases lay in between. This chain's CDR3 is CASRAAGAGRDEQYF. As DNA, the CDR3 is TGTGCCAGCAGAGCTGCGGGGGCGGGTAGGGACGAGCAGTACTTC.

This clonotype appeared many times. The chain employs TRBV4-3 and TRBJ2-1; TRBD2 matches at 12 bases. From germline, CDR1 is LGHNA and CDR2 YSLEER. This CDR3 spans 16 amino acids. V shed 0 bases and J 10 bases; nucleotides not matched to a gene: 7. The CDR3 coding sequence is TGCGCCAGCAGCCAAGAGACTAGCGGGAGAGGTCGCGAGCAGTTCTTC. This translates into CASSQETSGRGREQFF.

This clonotype was picked up many times. The rearrangement joins TRBV20-1 to TRBJ2-7; 9 nucleotides match TRBD2. CDR1 DFQATT and CDR2 SNEGSKA come from the germline V gene (reference sequence). This CDR3 has 14 amino acids. J was trimmed by 6 bases and V by 5 bases; bases with no gene match: 11. The CDR3 nucleotides are TGCAGTGCTCGCCCACTTAGCGGGAGTGCCGAGCAGTACTTC. It codes for CSARPLSGSAEQYF.

In its sample, this clonotype was seen a few times. The genes are TRBV20-1 and TRBJ2-1; 8 bases line up with TRBD1. Germline values: CDR1 DFQATT, CDR2 SNEGSKA (reference sequence). This CDR3 comprises 14 residues. V lost 0 bases, J lost 12 bases, and 10 bases stayed unmatched. CDR3 nucleotide sequence: TGCAGTGCTAGAGATTTCGCAGGGGGCGCTCGGCAGTTCTTC. Its protein is CSARDFAGGARQFF.

This clonotype was observed a few times. Since a much larger clone is just one base distant, this may be a read error. The CDR3 protein is CASSVGVVASGNTEQFF. The CDR3 nucleotides read TGTGCCAGCAGCGTAGGAGTCGTGGCTAGCGGGAACACTGAGCAGTTCTTC. This chain links TRBV9 with TRBJ2-1; 9 bases line up with TRBD2. Germline CDR1 reads SGDLS; CDR2 reads YYNGEE. This CDR3 contains 17 residues. The ends lost 0 bases at V and 9 bases at J; junction bases unmatched: 13.

There are many counts of this clonotype. The chain carries TRBV6-2 or TRBV6-3 and TRBJ1-5, with 7 bases lining up with TRBD1. Germline V gene sequence: CDR1 MNHEY, CDR2 SVGEGT. CDR3 length: 12 residues. The junction had 9 bases not matched to a gene; V was cut back by 10 bases and J by 9 bases. CDR3 sequence (DNA): TGTGCCACAGAAGGGGGCTTGGGGCCCCAGCATTTT. Its translation is CATEGGLGPQHF.

This clonotype came up many times. V gene TRBV5-8 combines with J gene TRBJ2-7; 7 bases fit TRBD1. The CDR3 is made up of 14 amino acids. V shed 4 bases, J shed 3 bases, and the junction held 7 bases outside the gene matches. CDR1 SGHTS and CDR2 YDEGEE come from the germline V gene. In nucleotides, the CDR3 is TGTGCCAGCAGCACCCGACAGGGAAACTACGAGCAGTACTTC. Protein product: CASSTRQGNYEQYF.

This clonotype was counted at least ten times. The chain couples TRBV19 to TRBJ2-1; weak D call: TRBD1 (5 bases). The V gene's germline CDR1 is LNHDA and CDR2 SQIVND (reference sequence). The CDR3 consists of 16 residues. With 3 bases removed from V and 4 bases from J, the gap between germline ends came to 16 bases. CDR3 in amino acids: CASSIAGLNSYNEQFF. CDR3 sequence (DNA): TGTGCCAGTAGTATTGCAGGGCTGAATTCATACAATGAGCAGTTCTTC.

V gene TRBV7-2 combines with J gene TRBJ2-5, with 7 bases aligning to TRBD2. Germline values: CDR1 SGHTA, CDR2 FQGNSA. The CDR3 covers 17 residues. The V and J ends lost 0 bases and 5 bases, in that order; junction bases with no gene match: 12. The CDR3 region is CASSLARGGTTPETQYF. The DNA of the CDR3 is TGTGCCAGCAGCTTAGCGCGGGGAGGGACTACTCCGGAGACCCAGTACTTC.

The chain carries TRBV24-1 and TRBJ1-2; 7 positions agree with TRBD1. The junction had 16 bases not matched to a gene; V was cut back by 4 bases and J by 3 bases. The germline V gene encodes CDR1 KGHDR and CDR2 SFDVKD. The CDR3 covers 18 residues. CDR3 DNA sequence: TGTGCCACCAGTGACCCGGGAGGGCCCGGAACAGGGGACTATGGCTACACCTTC. It translates to CATSDPGGPGTGDYGYTF.

Comments on this clonotype: This clone may be a read error of a much larger clone one base away. The DNA for the CDR3 is TGTGCCAGCAGCTCTCCTCTAGCGGACCAGGGGCTAGCCAAAAACATTCAGTACTTC. Protein sequence: CASSSPLADQGLAKNIQYF. The rearrangement joins TRBV5-5 to TRBJ2-4; D may be TRBD2 (7 bases). Germline CDR1 and CDR2: SGHKS and YYEKEE (reference sequence). CDR3 length equals 19 residues. Trimming took 3 bases from V and 0 from J, leaving 22 bases between them.

This clonotype was observed many times. V usage is TRBV6-6 and J usage is TRBJ2-5; 8 bases are shared with TRBD2. The J segment lost 2 bases and the V segment lost 7 bases, leaving 9 bases of the junction unmatched. The CDR3 loop spans 15 amino acids. Germline V gene sequence: CDR1 MNHNY, CDR2 SVGAGI (reference sequence). DNA of the CDR3: TGTGCCAGCACCGTCGCCGCTAGCGGGCAAGAGACCCAGTACTTC. Translating gives CASTVAASGQETQYF.

Comment on this clonotype: A much larger clone lies a single base off, so this may be a read error. This chain joins TRBV7-2 and TRBJ1-2; weak D call: TRBD1 (5 bases). Germline V gene sequence: CDR1 SGHTA, CDR2 FQGNSA. This CDR3 region has 15 residues. CDR3 in amino acids: CASGGGTSNHYGYPF. The CDR3 DNA follows: TGTGCCAGTGGGGGGGGGACCTCAAACCACTATGGCTACCCCTTC.

On this clonotype itself: This may come from a read error, since a much larger clone is one base off. CDR3 nucleotide sequence: TGTGCCAGCAGCTTATTACTAGGATCTTACAATGAGCAGCTCTTC. Encoded protein: CASSLLLGSYNEQLF. This chain links TRBV7-3 with TRBJ2-1; maybe TRBD2 (5 bases). Germline V gene sequence: CDR1 SGHTA, CDR2 FQGTGA. The CDR3 totals 15 residues. The full variable domain, in which reference TRBV7-3 and TRBJ2-1 provide the parts outside the CDR3, is GAGVSQTPSNKVTEKGKYVELRCDPISGHTALYWYRQSLGQGPEFLIYFQGTGAADDSGLPNDRFFAVRPEGSVSTLKIQRTERGDSAVYLCASSLLLGSYNEQLFGPGTRLTVL.

The V and J genes are TRBV7-8 and TRBJ1-1; TRBD1 is a possible D gene (5 bases). V gave up 4 bases and J gave up 0 bases, with 12 bases separating them. Germline values: CDR1 SGHVS, CDR2 FQNEAQ. The CDR3 loop spans 15 amino acids. In DNA, the CDR3 is TGTGCCAGCAGCTCGGGACTTCCCATGAACACTGAAGCTTTCTTT. This gives the protein CASSSGLPMNTEAFF. Filled out from reference TRBV7-8 and TRBJ1-1, the complete variable domain reads GAGVSQSPRYKVAKRGQDVALRCDPISGHVSLFWYQQALGQGPEFLTYFQNEAQLDKSGLPSDRFFAERPEGSVSTLKIQRTQQEDSAVYLCASSSGLPMNTEAFFGQGTRLTVV.